The rows below give T cell receptor beta chains drawn from one sample of a study of blood T cell repertoires in COVID-19. Clones were sequenced by immunoSEQ multiplex PCR, and TCRdb holds only the in-frame ones, with some missing. Of 150,000 to 200,000 clones listed, almost 85% are singletons. Sequencing used peripheral blood. All receptors derive from a woman of 80 years or more with acute or convalescent COVID-19. Both conserved end residues are part of each CDR3. D genes are given only for firm matches. Not all rows give a size; the values are once, few, many and, for expanded clones, a class.

V: TRBV28; D: TRBD1; J: TRBJ1-5; size: NA; CDR3: CASSIYRGGQPQHF; DNA: TGTGCCAGCAGCATATACAGGGGAGGTCAGCCCCAGCATTTT
V: TRBV20-1; D: TRBD2; J: TRBJ2-2; size: once; CDR3: CSASRLAGRSGELFF; DNA: TGCAGTGCTAGTAGGCTAGCGGGTCGGTCCGGGGAGCTGTTTTTT
V: TRBV19; D: NA; J: TRBJ1-5; size: NA; CDR3: CASSALGEDQPQHF; DNA: TGTGCCAGTAGTGCCCTCGGGGAGGATCAGCCCCAGCATTTT
V: TRBV27; D: NA; J: TRBJ1-1; size: NA; CDR3: CASSLRYRVWVTEAFF; DNA: TGTGCCAGCAGTTTACGGTACAGGGTTTGGGTCACTGAAGCTTTCTTT
V: TRBV5-6; D: TRBD1; J: TRBJ2-1; size: NA; CDR3: CASSLLGQGAYNEQFF; DNA: TGTGCCAGCAGCTTGCTAGGACAGGGGGCTTACAATGAGCAGTTCTTC
V: TRBV11-2; D: NA; J: TRBJ2-5; size: NA; CDR3: CASSFNPRQETQYF; DNA: TGTGCCAGCAGCTTTAACCCCAGACAGGAGACCCAGTACTTC
V: TRBV5-1; D: TRBD2; J: TRBJ2-7; size: NA; CDR3: CASSRGLAGVELYEQYF; DNA: TGCGCCAGCAGCAGGGGACTAGCGGGAGTTGAGCTCTACGAGCAGTACTTC
V: TRBV27; D: TRBD1; J: TRBJ1-5; size: NA; CDR3: CASSRQGGALGGQPQHF; DNA: TGTGCCAGCAGTCGGCAGGGGGGAGCCTTAGGGGGTCAGCCCCAGCATTTT
V: TRBV7-9; D: NA; J: TRBJ2-2; size: few; CDR3: CASSSLRGRTTGELFF; DNA: TGTGCCAGCAGCTCACTTAGAGGGAGAACCACCGGGGAGCTGTTTTTT
V: TRBV5-1; D: TRBD1; J: TRBJ1-1; size: NA; CDR3: CASSFSGQGNTEAFF; DNA: TGCGCCAGCAGCTTCTCGGGACAGGGCAACACTGAAGCTTTCTTT